This T cell receptor beta chain was captured in a study of T cell repertoires in cytomegalovirus infection. General study results and limits: Cumulative frequency (of public TCR beta family members) identified carriers of CMV plus the relevant HLA.

TCRdb processed the reads anew with MiXCR; each CDR3 protein has one entry. The table has roughly 350,000 distinct CDR3 sequences, about 35% seen once; the top ten hold approximately 15%. The CDR3 extends over 12 amino acids. The germline gives CDR1 MDHEN, CDR2 SYDVKM. Trimming left V 7 bases short and J 2 bases short, with 8 bases between. Concerning this clonotype: Its matching antigen is unknown.

The TCR originated in a human donor in good health (CMV status not recorded). Some clones in this sample may be carry-over from other donors' samples. The sample was cultured PBMCs, taken from culture after CMV antigen stimulation. The rearrangement joins TRBV28 to TRBJ2-5; D remains ambiguous. The DNA of the CDR3 is TGTGCCAGCATGGGCGTACAAGAGACCCAGTACTTC. Its translation: CASMGVQETQYF.